This T cell receptor (beta chain) was sequenced during a study of blood T cell repertoires in COVID-19 (dated by TCRdb to 2019 to 2021). Turning to the overall study: Samples from collaborators originated in the United States, Italy and Spain and spanned both the acute and convalescent phases of COVID-19. The prospective study material was composed of cDNA or gDNA derived from T cells, B-cell-depleted T cells, or PBMCs. Deeply sampled blood TCRbeta repertoires from subjects exposed to, actively infected with, or recovered from COVID-19 were included in the dataset. The repertoires were released in a freely available public database meant as a resource for research on the immune response to SARS-CoV-2. The samples were drawn from the first 160 participants of the ongoing ImmuneRACE study and from over 950 subjects provided by 6 global collaborators. Sample metadata almost always included a de-identified subject ID, COVID-19 status, age in years and sex. HLA class I and class II types, where available, came from metadata supplied by the sample provider rather than from assay-based typing. Overall study results and their limits: The quantity of clinical and demographic metadata differed by source and by participant and was supplied without curation.

As to this clone: What this receptor recognizes is not known. Qualities for individual bases were not recorded, and no much larger clone is one base off.

Trimming costs V 6 bases and J 7 bases, and their ends lie 20 bases apart. Counted from cysteine to phenylalanine, this CDR3 has 15 amino acids. Just CDR3 DNA is preserved here, 45 bases in frame from base 1. The germline V gene (reference sequence) provides CDR1 PRHDT and CDR2 FYEKMQ. A second Seattle source provided samples from volunteer blood donors who had recovered from COVID-19. Each collaborating institution followed its own protocols to collect whole blood in K2EDTA tubes. Collaborator samples were shipped for TCRbeta analysis as frozen whole blood, isolated PBMCs, or DNA extracted from either sample type. TCRbeta CDR3 regions were amplified from genomic DNA by means of the immunoSEQ Assay, a bias-controlled multiplex PCR. As for the original processing: The number of nucleated cells in each sample was estimated by amplification of reference gene primers within the assay. Sequence reads were collapsed and filtered to measure the absolute abundance of every unique TCRbeta CDR3 rearrangement. Productive Simpson clonality was computed per sample as the square root of Simpson's diversity index over productive rearrangements. TCRdb carries this immuneACCESS record with in-frame sequences only. Its versions omit some clonotypes, under half of them owing to an unresolved V gene in the studies checked, with the rest unexplained. That table is the source of V, J and clone size, and D and trimming were worked out from the DNA. In this sample the table shows roughly 200,000 clones, more than 75% of which occur a single time. Together, the top ten hold about 6.2% of the sample.

Material: peripheral blood. The V and J segments used are TRBV13 and TRBJ2-3, with the D gene not clear enough to name. This receptor was obtained from a man aged 55 to 70 who had recovered from COVID-19. The DNA reads TGTGCCAGCAGTTTACGGAGCCCCTTAGCAAATACGCAGTATTTT. The translation is CASSLRSPLANTQYF. The entire variable domain, with the stretches around the CDR3 drawn from the reference TRBV13 and TRBJ2-3 proteins, is AAGVIQSPRHLIKEKRETATLKCYPIPRHDTVYWYQQGPGQDPQFLISFYEKMQSDKGSIPDRFSAQQFSDYHSELNMSSLELGDSALYFCASSLRSPLANTQYFGPGTRLTVL.